This T cell receptor (beta chain) derives from a study of T cells in Graves' hyperthyroidism and ophthalmopathy. The CDR3 sequence is 15 residues long. Patients were excluded for uncontrolled infection, other autoimmune disease, pregnancy or lactation. Clinical symptoms, serum thyroxine and TRAb, thyroid ultrasound and orbital computed tomography together formed the diagnostic basis. Using RNA transcripts as the source, TCR beta CDR3 regions were amplified. Primed by the HTBI set, a first-round RT-PCR was run on the TCR CDR3. TCRdb itself ran the multiplex PCR reads through MiXCR, one entry per CDR3 protein. The top ten clones hold around 20% of a sample with 380,000 or so distinct CDR3 sequences, approximately 13% of them seen once. With respect to this clonotype: Since a much larger clone is just one base distant, this may be a read error.

The V gene is TRBV12-3 or TRBV12-4, the J gene TRBJ2-2; TRBD2 matches 7 bases. What was sequenced was blood. The receptor was derived from a man aged 25-40 years with Graves' hyperthyroidism that later progressed to Graves' ophthalmopathy. The CDR3 DNA reads as TGTGCCAGCAGTTTAGCGCATGCGGGGGTCGGGGAGCTGCTTTTT. Its translation is CASSLAHAGVGELLF.